These T cell receptor beta chains were read from a single sample in a study of blood T cells in healthy people across ages. TCRdb redid the calling of the 5' RACE reads with MiXCR, one entry per CDR3 protein. This sample has more than 550,000 distinct CDR3 sequences, with about 20% found just once. The sequenced sample was blood. Receptors originate from a man aged 65 to 85 in good health. Each CDR3 is given with its conserved first and last residue. The D gene is left open where the match is weak. Clone sizes are given selectively: once, few, many, or a class where the clone is expanded.

TRBV12-3/TRBV12-4	TRBJ2-7	.	.	TGTGCCAGCAGTGCTAAGGGGTACGAGCAGTACTTC	CASSAKGYEQYF
TRBV11-2	TRBJ1-3	few	TRBD1	TGTGCCAGCAGCTTAGCCAGGGGGCTTGGAAACACCATATATTTT	CASSLARGLGNTIYF
TRBV11-2	TRBJ2-1	.	.	TGTGCCAGCAGCTTTATCAGTGAGCAGTTCTTC	CASSFISEQFF
TRBV3-1	TRBJ2-3	.	TRBD1	TGTGCCAGCAGCCAAATCAGGGACAGGTCCCCAGATACGCAGTATTTT	CASSQIRDRSPDTQYF
TRBV5-1	TRBJ1-2	few	.	TGCGCCAGCAACCCTTCGGGCGGGAACTATGGCTACACCTTC	CASNPSGGNYGYTF
TRBV3-1	TRBJ1-2	few	.	TGTGCCAGCAGCCAAGACAACAGCCGGGATGGCTACACCTTC	CASSQDNSRDGYTF
TRBV29-1	TRBJ1-1	few	.	TGCAGCGTTGGTTTGGCGGGATCAGTCGGCACTGAAGCTTTCTTT	CSVGLAGSVGTEAFF
TRBV2	TRBJ2-7	few	TRBD2	TGTGCCAGCAGAGGTAGCGGGGGACCTAACTACGAGCAGTACTTC	CASRGSGGPNYEQYF
TRBV12-3/TRBV12-4	TRBJ1-1	.	.	TGTGCCAGCACCTTGGGGCCGGGGTCCTTGAACACTGAAGCTTTCTTT	CASTLGPGSLNTEAFF
TRBV29-1	TRBJ2-1	few	.	TGCAGCGTTCTCGGACTTACAGGGTACGAGCAGTTCTTC	CSVLGLTGYEQFF
TRBV20-1	TRBJ1-6	.	.	TGCAGGTCAGGGCCCCGGTACTCCTATAATTCACCCCTCCACTTT	CRSGPRYSYNSPLHF
TRBV20-1	TRBJ1-2	.	.	TGCAGTGCTCATGACCGGAACGGAGAAAACTATGGCTCCACCTTC	CSAHDRNGENYGSTF
TRBV11-2	TRBJ1-1	.	.	TGTGCCAGCAGCTTAGAGGTGGACACTGAAGCTTTCTTT	CASSLEVDTEAFF
TRBV18	TRBJ2-7	few	TRBD1	TGTGCCAGCTCAGCAGACAGGGAGAGTCCCTACGAGCAGTACTTC	CASSADRESPYEQYF
TRBV11-3	TRBJ2-1	.	.	TGTGCCAGCAGCTTACGGCGGGATGGAGGCAATGAGCAGTTCTTC	CASSLRRDGGNEQFF
TRBV7-8	TRBJ1-1	.	.	TGTGCCAGCAGCTTATTCAACGGTGAAGCTTTCTTT	CASSLFNGEAFF
TRBV3-1	TRBJ1-2	.	.	TGTGCCAGCAGCCAAGAGGGCAGGGAATATGGCTACACCTTC	CASSQEGREYGYTF
TRBV20-1	TRBJ2-1	.	TRBD2	TGCAGTGCTAGAGAGGCGGGGGGGCCCTACAATGAGCAGTTCTTC	CSAREAGGPYNEQFF
TRBV6-5	TRBJ1-4	few	.	TGTGCCAGCAAACGCGGGGGGATTGAAAAACTGTTTTTT	CASKRGGIEKLFF
TRBV12-3/TRBV12-4	TRBJ1-2	few	.	TGTGCCAGCCGAGGACAGCCCTATGGCTACACCTTC	CASRGQPYGYTF
TRBV23-1	TRBJ2-4	.	.	TGCGCCAGCAGTCTAAACGGACGGAGGCCCAAAAACATTCAGTACTTC	CASSLNGRRPKNIQYF